The source of this TCR beta chain is a study of T cell repertoires in cytomegalovirus infection. TCRdb passed the reads through MiXCR, listing each CDR3 protein once. The sample gives hundreds of thousands of distinct CDR3 sequences, 32% of which show up once; about an eighth is in the top ten. Per germline, CDR1 LGHNT and CDR2 FRNRAP. This CDR3 has 17 residues. V was trimmed by 6 bases and J by 1 base, leaving 19 bases between them. The sample holds a few counts of this clonotype. Its target is not known. The chain uses TRBV12-5 and TRBJ2-1; D gene unclear. Source: cultured CD8+ T cells from PBMCs, taken from culture after CMV antigen stimulation. The clonotype was recovered from a human donor in good health (CMV status not recorded). Some clones in this sample may be carry-over from other donors' samples. CDR3: CASGFEVREGSYNEQFF. CDR3 DNA: TGTGCTAGTGGGTTTGAGGTAAGAGAAGGGTCCTACAATGAGCAGTTCTTC.